Below, 27 T cell receptor beta chains from the same sample are listed, as sequenced in a study of blood T cell repertoires in COVID-19. Assay: immunoSEQ multiplex PCR; the TCRdb copy retains only in-frame clones and omits some. The table lists approximately 100,000 clones, about 87% of them singletons. Specimen: peripheral blood. Receptors were obtained from a woman aged 25 to 39 with acute or convalescent COVID-19.

The chain recombines TRBV18 with TRBJ1-2; the D gene is possibly TRBD1 (5 bases). The CDR3 has 15 residues. V lost 1 base to trimming and J lost 8 bases, with 17 bases between them. Looked up from germline, CDR1 is KGHSH and CDR2 is LQKENI. CDR3 residues: CASSPQGRGSFGYTF. The CDR3 DNA sequence: TGTGCCAGCTCACCACAGGGGCGCGGATCATTCGGCTACACCTTC.

This clone was observed once. J is TRBJ1-1 and V is TRBV28, with 8 positions matching TRBD1. V shed 4 bases and J 6 bases; nucleotides not matched to a gene: 10. Germline CDR1 reads MDHEN; CDR2 reads SYDVKM. The length of the CDR3 is 15 residues. CDR3: CASSSTPGGRAEAFF. The CDR3 DNA follows: TGTGCCAGCAGTTCTACCCCAGGGGGCAGGGCTGAAGCTTTCTTT.

This clone has more than one count but fewer than ten. The chain employs TRBV5-1 and TRBJ1-5, with 9 positions matching TRBD1. J lost 6 bases, V lost 4 bases, and 8 bases had no gene match. CDR1 SGHRS and CDR2 YFSETQ come from the germline V gene. The CDR3 loop spans 15 amino acids. Written as DNA, the CDR3 is TGCGCCAGCAGCCAAGACACAGGGGGCGGTCAGCCCCAGCATTTT. This translates into CASSQDTGGGQPQHF.

This chain uses TRBV27 with TRBJ1-5; D is perhaps TRBD1 (6 bases). Trimming left V 3 bases short and J 8 bases short, with 11 bases between. Germline V gene data show CDR1 as MNHEY and CDR2 as SMNVEV (reference sequence). This CDR3 spans 13 amino acids. The CDR3 is CASSLGTWKPQHF. In DNA form, the CDR3 reads TGTGCCAGCAGTTTGGGGACATGGAAGCCCCAGCATTTT.

V gene TRBV14 combines with J gene TRBJ1-1, with 8 nucleotides matching TRBD1. The CDR3 contains 16 residues. The V and J ends lost 4 bases and 5 bases, in that order; junction bases with no gene match: 12. Germline V lookup: CDR1 SGHDN, CDR2 FVKESK. In DNA form, the CDR3 reads TGTGCCAGCAGCCCGCGAGACAGGGGATGGCAGACTGAAGCTTTCTTT. As protein: CASSPRDRGWQTEAFF.

In the case of this clone: The sample has other DNA sequences that encode this CDR3 too. The chain employs TRBV19 and TRBJ1-6; the D is unclear. The V end was cut by 9 bases, the J end by 4 bases, with 7 bases between. CDR1 is LNHDA and CDR2 is SQIVND in the germline V gene (reference sequence). The CDR3 contains 12 residues. The CDR3 nucleotides read TGTGCCAGCAGACTGTATAATTCACCCCTCCACTTT. Encoded protein: CASRLYNSPLHF.

This clone was seen a single time. The V gene is TRBV7-5, the J gene TRBJ2-7; whether TRBD2, the table's D call, matches the DNA was not checked. TRBV7-5 is shown as a pseudogene. This CDR3 has 14 residues. The CDR3 DNA reads TGTGTCAGAAGCTTTCGGGGCGGGGGCCACGAGCAGTACTTC. The encoded protein is CVRSFRGGGHEQYF.

The chain joins TRBV6-6 to TRBJ2-1; 7 positions agree with TRBD2. Germline CDR1 MNHNY, CDR2 SVGAGI (reference sequence). The V gene end was trimmed by 0 bases and the J gene end by 8 bases; junction bases not matched to a gene: 10. The CDR3 length is 16 residues. The CDR3 DNA reads TGTGCCAGCAGTTACTCGGGACTAACCGGGGAACATGAGCAGTTCTTC. Translation: CASSYSGLTGEHEQFF.

This clone was found once. V usage is TRBV3-1 (or the pseudogene TRBV3-2) and J usage is TRBJ1-1; tentatively, D is TRBD1 (6 bases). Germline CDR1 reads LGHDT; CDR2 reads YNNKEL (reference sequence). There are 15 residues in the CDR3. Trimming took off 4 bases at V and 1 base at J, with 13 bases between the two ends. CDR3 region: CASSRPGTQNTEAFF. The CDR3 coding sequence is TGTGCCAGCAGCCGACCCGGGACACAGAACACTGAAGCTTTCTTT.

This clone was recorded once. The rearrangement joins TRBV27 to TRBJ1-1; no reliable D call. The length of the CDR3 is 14 residues. CDR1 and CDR2 from the germline V gene are MNHEY and SMNVEV (reference sequence). V lost 2 bases, J lost 8 bases, and 15 bases lay in between. CDR3 nucleotides: TGTGCCAGCAGTTTACGGCAGTCACGCGGCGAAGCTTTCTTT. It encodes CASSLRQSRGEAFF.

The chain combines TRBV2 with TRBJ1-6; D remains ambiguous. Germline V lookup: CDR1 SNHLY, CDR2 FYNNEI. V was cut by 0 bases and J by 9 bases, with 9 bases left in between. CDR3 length: 14 amino acids. CDR3 sequence (DNA): TGTGCCAGCAGTGAAGCAGTGGGAGGTTCACCCCTCCACTTT. This codes for CASSEAVGGSPLHF.

This clone was seen only once. The chain carries TRBV19 and TRBJ1-6, with D tentatively TRBD1 (5 bases). This CDR3 is 12 amino acids long. Deletions cut 6 bases from V and 9 bases from J, with 9 bases between. Germline CDR1 and CDR2: LNHDA and SQIVND (reference sequence). The DNA for the CDR3 is TGTGCCAGTAGAGGGACTGCTTCACCCCTCCACTTT. Its translation: CASRGTASPLHF.

The rearrangement uses TRBV25-1 and TRBJ2-7; 10 bases map to TRBD2. The CDR3 spans 15 residues. V was pared by 4 bases and J by 7 bases, with 10 bases of the junction left unmatched. Germline-derived CDR1 and CDR2 are MGHDK and SYGVNS. The CDR3 loop is CASSVAGGPSGEQYF. The DNA for the CDR3 is TGTGCCAGCAGTGTAGCGGGGGGCCCTTCGGGGGAGCAGTACTTC.

The chain employs TRBV2 and TRBJ1-1; D unresolved. The V gene lost 4 bases and the J gene lost 7 bases, with 7 bases spanning the gap. The germline V gene has CDR1 SNHLY and CDR2 FYNNEI. The CDR3 spans 11 residues. The CDR3 nucleotides are TGTGCCAGCAGTGGGTTAGTTGAAGCTTTCTTT. Its protein is CASSGLVEAFF.

V and J are TRBV6-5 and TRBJ1-4; D might be TRBD1 (5 bases). Germline V gene data show CDR1 as MNHEY and CDR2 as SVGAGI. V shed 8 bases and J shed 10 bases, with 17 bases lying between them. The CDR3 sequence is 13 residues long. This chain's CDR3 is CASQTAQVGKLFF. In nucleotides, the CDR3 is TGTGCCAGCCAGACAGCGCAAGTGGGAAAACTGTTTTTT.

This chain links TRBV25-1 with TRBJ1-5; D is possibly TRBD1 (5 bases). Germline assignment: CDR1 MGHDK and CDR2 SYGVNS. The V end was cut by 11 bases, the J end by 11 bases, with 16 bases between. This CDR3 has 11 residues. This CDR3 is CASEGPQAQHF. DNA of the CDR3: TGTGCCTCGGAGGGGCCGCAAGCCCAGCATTTT. The full variable domain, in which reference TRBV25-1 and TRBJ1-5 provide the parts outside the CDR3, is EADIYQTPRYLVIGTGKKITLECSQTMGHDKMYWYQQDPGMELHLIHYSYGVNSTEKGDLSSESTVSRIRTEHFPLTLESARPSHTSQYLCASEGPQAQHFGDGTRLSIL.

The chain is built from TRBV28 and TRBJ1-2; 8 positions agree with TRBD1. Germline CDR1 MDHEN, CDR2 SYDVKM. This CDR3 is 18 amino acids long. V lost 2 bases to trimming and J lost 0 bases; unmatched junction nucleotides: 11. CDR3 sequence: CASSLNRGARLTNYGYTF. The DNA for the CDR3 is TGTGCCAGCAGTTTAAACAGGGGGGCTAGACTTACTAACTATGGCTACACCTTC.

The V gene is TRBV11-3, the J gene TRBJ1-1; no reliable D call. The CDR3 is 14 amino acids. Per germline, CDR1 SGHNT and CDR2 YENEEA. V shed 3 bases and J shed 4 bases, with 12 bases lying between them. CDR3: CASSFGRASTEAFF. CDR3 nucleotide sequence: TGTGCCAGCAGCTTCGGGAGGGCGAGCACTGAAGCTTTCTTT.

Concerning this clone: Other DNA sequences in the sample encode the same CDR3. The chain employs TRBV28 and TRBJ2-6, with D unclear. The CDR3 is made up of 13 amino acids. The germline V gene encodes CDR1 MDHEN and CDR2 SYDVKM. V was clipped by 8 bases and J by 0 bases, with 5 bases between them. The chain's CDR3 is CASLSSGANVLTF. The CDR3 region has the DNA TGTGCCAGCCTCAGCTCTGGGGCCAACGTCCTGACTTTC.

The CDR3 is CASSPATGYNSPLHF. The CDR3 DNA reads as TGTGCCAGCTCACCCGCTACAGGGTATAATTCACCCCTCCACTTT. The chain combines TRBV18 with TRBJ1-6, with D tentatively TRBD1 (6 bases). Germline V lookup: CDR1 KGHSH, CDR2 LQKENI. Trimming took 3 bases from V and 4 from J, leaving 10 bases between them. The CDR3 length is 15 residues.

The chain is built from TRBV5-3 and TRBJ2-1; weak D call: TRBD2 (7 bases). TRBV5-3 qualifies as an ORF whose function is uncertain. The V end lost 0 bases, the J end lost 9 bases, and 25 bases lay between the germline ends. CDR3 length equals 18 residues. The CDR3, as DNA: TGTGCCAGAAGCTTGGGGTTTTTCGGTGGGGGGGCCAGGAGTGAGCAGTTCTTC. Residues: CARSLGFFGGGARSEQFF.

J is TRBJ2-1 and V is TRBV27, with 8 bases aligning to TRBD2. This CDR3 has 15 residues. Looked up from germline, CDR1 is MNHEY and CDR2 is SMNVEV (reference sequence). V lost 6 bases and J lost 0; bases outside the gene matches: 4. This CDR3 reads CASSRLAPSYNEQFF. The CDR3 region has the DNA TGTGCCAGCAGCCGACTAGCGCCCTCCTACAATGAGCAGTTCTTC.

The sample holds a few counts of this clone. The V gene is TRBV9, the J gene TRBJ1-5, with 7 bases identical to TRBD1. Germline V lookup: CDR1 SGDLS, CDR2 YYNGEE. This CDR3 has 15 residues. Losses at the gene ends were 3 bases for V and 7 bases for J; bases not matched to a gene: 10. This chain's CDR3 is CASSGYDRVGQPQHF. The CDR3 region has the DNA TGTGCCAGCAGCGGCTACGACAGGGTTGGGCAGCCCCAGCATTTT. The full variable domain, in which reference TRBV9 and TRBJ1-5 provide the parts outside the CDR3, is DSGVTQTPKHLITATGQRVTLRCSPRSGDLSVYWYQQSLDQGLQFLIQYYNGEERAKGNILERFSAQQFPDLHSELNLSSLELGDSALYFCASSGYDRVGQPQHFGDGTRLSIL.

The V gene is TRBV7-9, the J gene TRBJ1-1; perhaps TRBD1 as D (6 bases). The CDR3 runs to 14 residues. Trimming stripped 5 bases from V and 9 bases from J, with 19 bases between. CDR1 is SEHNR and CDR2 is FQNEAQ in the germline V gene (reference sequence). CDR3 nucleotide sequence: TGTGCCAGCAGCCAAACGACAGGAGGCGTACAAGCTTTCTTT. Translating it yields CASSQTTGGVQAFF.

This chain connects TRBV5-6 to TRBJ2-7; the match to TRBD1 covers 8 bases. The CDR3 spans 13 residues. Losses at the gene ends were 1 base for V and 6 bases for J; bases not matched to a gene: 3. The V gene's germline CDR1 is SGHDT and CDR2 YYEEEE. The DNA for the CDR3 is TGTGCCAGCAGCTTGACACAGGGGGTCGAGCAGTACTTC. As protein: CASSLTQGVEQYF.

The chain recombines TRBV7-9 with TRBJ1-6; the D is unclear. The CDR3 runs to 16 residues. Trimming took 5 bases from V and 6 from J, leaving 17 bases between them. Germline V gene lookup returns CDR1 SEHNR and CDR2 FQNEAQ (reference sequence). The CDR3 region is CASSAPPARLNSPLHF. As DNA, the CDR3 is TGTGCCAGCAGCGCTCCCCCGGCCAGGCTTAATTCACCCCTCCACTTT.

This clone was seen more than once but under ten times. V is TRBV10-3 and J is TRBJ2-2; 7 nucleotides match TRBD1. V trimming: 4 bases; J trimming: 4 bases; junction bases outside the gene matches: 9. The germline V gene encodes CDR1 ENHRY and CDR2 SYGVKD. The CDR3 runs to 16 residues. CDR3 region: CAISVRLAGGTGELFF. The CDR3 DNA follows: TGTGCCATCAGTGTGCGGCTAGCAGGGGGCACCGGGGAGCTGTTTTTT.